A selection of T cell receptor beta chains follows, all from one sample in a study of tumor-infiltrating T cells and Merkel cell polyomavirus. TCRdb keeps only in-frame clones here, not all; method: immunoSEQ multiplex PCR. The table has more than 20,000 clones, 70% to 90% seen once; the top ten hold around 2.7%. Sequencing was done on a sample of lymph node tissue. Receptors were obtained from a man aged 50 to 59 with Merkel cell carcinoma. Both conserved end residues are part of each CDR3. The D gene is left open where the match is weak. Size values are once, few and many counts, or a class for expanded clones, and some rows have none.

J: TRBJ1-2
D: TRBD1
size: few
V: TRBV11-2
CDR3: CASSRQLDRERTGYTF
DNA: TGTGCCAGCAGCCGCCAGCTCGACAGGGAACGGACGGGCTACACCTTC

J: TRBJ2-3
D: -
size: -
V: TRBV18
CDR3: CASSPLTVDTQYF
DNA: TGTGCCAGCTCACCACTAACAGTGGATACGCAGTATTTT

J: TRBJ2-7
D: TRBD1
size: -
V: TRBV4-3
CDR3: CASSVGTGKYEQYF
DNA: TGCGCCAGCAGCGTAGGGACAGGGAAGTATGAGCAGTACTTC

J: TRBJ1-5
D: TRBD1
size: -
V: TRBV6-6
CDR3: CASSPRTGDQPQHF
DNA: TGTGCCAGCAGTCCGCGGACAGGGGATCAGCCCCAGCATTTT

J: TRBJ2-5
D: TRBD2
size: -
V: TRBV15
CDR3: CATSSRLAGGGETQYF
DNA: TGTGCCACCAGCAGTAGACTAGCGGGGGGTGGGGAGACCCAGTACTTC

J: TRBJ2-5
D: TRBD1
size: -
V: TRBV5-4
CDR3: CASSSNDRGEETQYF
DNA: TGTGCCAGCAGCTCCAACGACAGGGGAGAGGAGACCCAGTACTTC

J: TRBJ2-7
D: -
size: -
V: TRBV4-2
CDR3: CASSQEGGVSLHEQYF
DNA: TGTGCCAGCAGCCAAGAAGGCGGGGTAAGCTTACACGAGCAGTACTTC

J: TRBJ2-7
D: TRBD1
size: few
V: TRBV5-1
CDR3: CASSVDREPYEQYF
DNA: TGCGCCAGCAGCGTGGACAGGGAACCCTACGAGCAGTACTTC

J: TRBJ2-7
D: TRBD2
size: -
V: TRBV5-6
CDR3: CASSSGGGRYEQYF
DNA: TGTGCCAGCAGCAGCGGGGGGGGACGCTACGAGCAGTACTTC

J: TRBJ1-6
D: TRBD1
size: -
V: TRBV30
CDR3: CAWRIRQGYNSPLHF
DNA: TGTGCCTGGAGGATCAGACAGGGTTATAATTCACCCCTCCACTTT

J: TRBJ2-3
D: -
size: -
V: TRBV15
CDR3: CATSTGLFGADTQYF
DNA: TGTGCCACCAGCACCGGACTCTTTGGGGCAGATACGCAGTATTTT

J: TRBJ2-2
D: -
size: -
V: TRBV7-7
CDR3: CASSLNLGDTGELFF
DNA: TGTGCTAGCAGCTTAAATCTAGGCGACACCGGGGAGCTGTTTTTT

J: TRBJ2-5
D: -
size: -
V: TRBV10-2
CDR3: CASSEYQKETQYF
DNA: TGCGCCAGCAGTGAGTACCAGAAAGAGACCCAGTACTTC

J: TRBJ2-6
D: -
size: -
V: TRBV29-1
CDR3: CSVVAGTSGANVLTF
DNA: TGCAGCGTTGTGGCGGGAACCTCTGGGGCCAACGTCCTGACTTTC

J: TRBJ2-3
D: TRBD1
size: -
V: TRBV5-8
CDR3: CASSLVGTGLDTQYF
DNA: TGTGCCAGCAGCTTGGTGGGGACAGGGCTCGATACGCAGTATTTT

J: TRBJ2-1
D: -
size: -
V: TRBV28
CDR3: CASSLSPDPQQVQFF
DNA: TGTGCCAGCAGTTTATCCCCCGACCCACAACAGGTGCAGTTCTTC

J: TRBJ2-7
D: TRBD1
size: -
V: TRBV19
CDR3: CASSIVATGGSYEQYF
DNA: TGTGCCAGTAGTATTGTGGCGACAGGGGGCTCCTACGAGCAGTACTTC

J: TRBJ2-7
D: -
size: once
V: TRBV19
CDR3: CASSKSSGSTYEQYF
DNA: TGTGCCAGTAGTAAATCTTCGGGTTCTACCTACGAGCAGTACTTC

J: TRBJ2-7
D: TRBD1
size: -
V: TRBV28
CDR3: CASSQGQGMTYEQYF
DNA: TGTGCCAGCAGTCAGGGACAGGGGATGACCTACGAGCAGTACTTC

J: TRBJ2-3
D: -
size: -
V: TRBV11-2
CDR3: CASSLGPGVPTDTQYF
DNA: TGTGCCAGCAGCTTAGGGCCCGGGGTTCCCACAGATACGCAGTATTTT

J: TRBJ2-3
D: TRBD1
size: -
V: TRBV6-1
CDR3: CASRKTGAADTQYF
DNA: TGTGCCAGCAGAAAGACAGGGGCGGCAGATACGCAGTATTTT

J: TRBJ1-5
D: -
size: once
V: TRBV28
CDR3: CASRAPWGDEGNNNQPQHF
DNA: TGTGCCAGCAGGGCCCCGTGGGGGGACGAGGGGAACAACAATCAGCCCCAGCATTTT

J: TRBJ1-4
D: -
size: once
V: TRBV7-8
CDR3: CASSLAWGLGEKLFF
DNA: TGTGCCAGCAGCTTAGCGTGGGGGCTCGGTGAAAAACTGTTTTTT

J: TRBJ1-4
D: -
size: -
V: TRBV7-8
CDR3: CASSYTGLANEKLFF
DNA: TGTGCCAGCAGCTATACAGGGTTGGCTAATGAAAAACTGTTTTTT

J: TRBJ2-7
D: -
size: -
V: TRBV30
CDR3: CAWDVLRGYEQYF
DNA: TGTGCCTGGGACGTCCTCCGGGGGTACGAGCAGTACTTC

J: TRBJ2-2
D: -
size: -
V: TRBV27
CDR3: CASTWGGPNTGELFF
DNA: TGTGCCAGCACCTGGGGGGGGCCGAACACCGGGGAGCTGTTTTTT

J: TRBJ1-6
D: TRBD1
size: -
V: TRBV5-1
CDR3: CASSLTGAYNSPLHF
DNA: TGCGCCAGCAGCTTGACAGGGGCCTATAATTCACCCCTCCACTTT

J: TRBJ2-7
D: -
size: once
V: TRBV7-9
CDR3: CASSRFRDKDYEQYF
DNA: TGTGCCAGCAGCCGGTTCCGGGACAAGGACTACGAGCAGTACTTC

J: TRBJ2-1
D: TRBD1
size: -
V: TRBV29-1
CDR3: CSVEGQQTGVNEQFF
DNA: TGCAGCGTTGAAGGGCAACAGACAGGGGTCAATGAGCAGTTCTTC

J: TRBJ2-2
D: TRBD1
size: -
V: TRBV9
CDR3: CASSAGGVNTGELFF
DNA: TGTGCCAGCAGCGCAGGGGGCGTAAACACCGGGGAGCTGTTTTTT